This is a list of T cell receptor beta chains from one sample in a study of blood T cell repertoires in COVID-19. The table came from immunoSEQ multiplex PCR; TCRdb's copy has only in-frame clones and leaves some out. The sample lists under 450,000 clones, roughly 84% seen once, with 2.5% to 3% in the top ten. The sequenced sample consisted of PBMCs or T cells enriched from blood (not recorded which). The receptor source for this set is a woman in her twenties or thirties who had recovered from COVID-19. Each CDR3 is given with its conserved first and last residue. A D gene is named only where the DNA matches it firmly. Size tells how often a clone was seen (once, few, many) or the class of an expanded clone, and some rows leave it out.

v_call	clone_size	d_call	j_call	cdr3_aa	cdr3_nt
TRBV27	few	-	TRBJ1-5	CASSTGNQPQHF	TGTGCCAGCAGTACAGGGAATCAGCCCCAGCATTTT
TRBV19	-	-	TRBJ2-3	CASRTGTSTDTQYF	TGTGCCAGTCGTACCGGGACTAGCACAGATACGCAGTATTTT
TRBV6-5	-	-	TRBJ2-7	CASSYSLTPRPGEQYF	TGTGCCAGCAGTTACAGCCTTACGCCCCGGCCGGGCGAGCAGTACTTC
TRBV6-2/TRBV6-3	-	TRBD2	TRBJ2-7	CASSYFAGVTYEQYF	TGTGCCAGCAGTTACTTTGCGGGGGTCACTTACGAGCAGTACTTC
TRBV18	-	-	TRBJ1-2	CASSPDRQYGYTF	TGTGCCAGCTCACCGGATCGACAGTATGGCTACACCTTC
TRBV4-1	-	-	TRBJ2-1	CASSPGAGQGNGEQFF	TGCGCCAGCAGCCCAGGCGCCGGGCAGGGTAACGGTGAGCAGTTCTTC
TRBV4-2	-	TRBD1	TRBJ1-5	CASSPGTQGLFKPQHF	TGTGCCAGCAGCCCGGGCACACAGGGGCTATTTAAGCCCCAGCATTTT
TRBV19	-	-	TRBJ2-2	CASSWPGELFF	TGTGCCAGTAGTTGGCCCGGGGAGCTGTTTTTT
TRBV5-5	-	-	TRBJ1-1	CASSWRRENTEAFF	TGTGCCAGCAGCTGGAGGCGAGAGAACACTGAAGCTTTCTTT
TRBV5-1	few	TRBD1	TRBJ1-6	CASSALQGVGSPLHF	TGCGCCAGCAGCGCTCTACAGGGGGTCGGTTCACCCCTCCACTTT
TRBV7-2	-	TRBD2	TRBJ2-3	CASSQTGPRGADTQYF	TGTGCCAGCAGCCAGACGGGACCTCGGGGGGCAGATACGCAGTATTTT
TRBV7-2	once	TRBD2	TRBJ2-2	CASSAGGNTGELFF	TGTGCCAGCAGCGCGGGGGGGAACACCGGGGAGCTGTTTTTT
TRBV19	-	-	TRBJ1-2	CASSMGPGYYGYTF	TGTGCCAGTAGTATGGGGCCAGGCTACTATGGCTACACCTTC
TRBV30	-	-	TRBJ1-3	CAWSGGPSDTSGNTIYF	TGTGCCTGGAGTGGGGGGCCTTCCGATACCTCTGGAAACACCATATATTTT
TRBV20-1	-	TRBD1	TRBJ1-5	CSAIDRGFYSNQPQHF	TGCAGTGCTATTGACAGGGGATTCTATAGCAATCAGCCCCAGCATTTT
TRBV9	once	TRBD1	TRBJ1-2	CASSVGGTGLLGGYTF	TGTGCCAGCAGCGTAGGGGGGACAGGACTGTTGGGAGGCTACACCTTC
TRBV10-3	-	TRBD1	TRBJ2-7	CAISEQQGAREQYF	TGTGCCATCAGTGAGCAACAGGGGGCTAGAGAGCAGTACTTC
TRBV2	-	-	TRBJ1-1	CASKQGSANTEAFF	TGTGCCAGCAAACAGGGTTCGGCGAACACTGAAGCTTTCTTT
TRBV5-6	-	-	TRBJ1-2	CASSSYRAGYTF	TGTGCCAGCAGCTCTTACAGAGCCGGCTACACCTTC
TRBV11-2	-	TRBD1	TRBJ1-4	CASSSSRGHPNEKLFF	TGTGCCAGCAGCTCCTCCAGGGGGCATCCTAATGAAAAACTGTTTTTT
TRBV19	-	TRBD1	TRBJ1-2	CASTLDREWGYTF	TGTGCCAGTACCCTCGACAGGGAGTGGGGCTACACCTTC
TRBV25-1	-	TRBD1	TRBJ1-4	CASSDATGWGEKLFF	TGTGCCAGCAGTGACGCGACAGGGTGGGGGGAAAAACTGTTTTTT
TRBV11-2	-	-	TRBJ2-7	CASSLVNPGSYEQYF	TGTGCCAGCAGCTTAGTAAATCCGGGATCCTACGAGCAGTACTTC
TRBV7-9	-	TRBD1	TRBJ2-7	CASQGQGAFYEQYF	TGTGCCAGCCAGGGACAGGGGGCGTTCTACGAGCAGTACTTC
TRBV18	-	-	TRBJ2-7	CASSRDLVSGAYEQYF	TGTGCCAGCTCGCGAGATCTAGTTTCCGGAGCCTACGAGCAGTACTTC
TRBV7-2	-	-	TRBJ1-2	CASSGRQRNYGYTF	TGTGCCAGCAGCGGCCGACAGAGAAACTATGGCTACACCTTC
TRBV4-1	-	TRBD2	TRBJ2-1	CASSPISGSYNEQFF	TGCGCCAGCAGCCCGATAAGCGGGAGCTACAATGAGCAGTTCTTC
TRBV30	-	-	TRBJ1-4	CAWSVLGAVNEKLFF	TGTGCCTGGAGTGTCTTAGGAGCCGTTAATGAAAAACTGTTTTTT
TRBV4-2	-	-	TRBJ1-2	CASSQDGGLLGGYTF	TGTGCCAGCAGCCAAGATGGCGGCCTTTTAGGTGGCTACACCTTC
TRBV28	-	TRBD1	TRBJ1-3	CASRSTGEHGNTIYF	TGTGCCAGCAGATCCACAGGGGAGCATGGAAACACCATATATTTT
TRBV28	-	-	TRBJ2-5	CASSLRATETQYF	TGTGCCAGCAGTTTGAGGGCTACGGAGACCCAGTACTTC
TRBV2	few	-	TRBJ1-6	CASSDRGGGNSPLHF	TGTGCCAGCAGTGATCGGGGAGGGGGTAATTCACCCCTCCACTTT
TRBV5-1	-	TRBD1	TRBJ1-1	CASSWGQGGSIGEAFF	TGCGCCAGCAGCTGGGGACAGGGGGGATCGATCGGTGAAGCTTTCTTT
TRBV30	-	-	TRBJ1-1	CAWSVGGGDTEAFF	TGTGCCTGGAGTGTAGGGGGGGGTGACACTGAAGCTTTCTTT
TRBV6-5	-	TRBD1	TRBJ1-2	CASRPGGPNYGYTF	TGTGCCAGCAGACCAGGGGGCCCTAACTATGGCTACACCTTC
TRBV3-1/TRBV3-2	-	-	TRBJ2-7	CASSQAGGGLYEQYF	TGTGCCAGCAGCCAAGCAGGCGGAGGACTCTACGAGCAGTACTTC
TRBV11-2	-	TRBD1	TRBJ1-1	CASSLYLDRPNTEAFF	TGTGCCAGCAGCTTATACCTGGACAGGCCGAACACTGAAGCTTTCTTT
TRBV16	few	-	TRBJ2-1	CASSLQRGNEQFF	TGTGCCAGCAGCCTCCAGAGAGGGAATGAGCAGTTCTTC
TRBV6-5	-	TRBD1	TRBJ2-7	CASRDRVTYEQYF	TGTGCCAGCAGAGACAGGGTTACCTACGAGCAGTACTTC
TRBV7-8	-	-	TRBJ2-3	CASSLVASQTNTQYF	TGTGCCAGCAGCTTAGTCGCTAGCCAGACGAATACGCAGTATTTT
TRBV7-2	-	-	TRBJ1-2	CASSLRQKANYGYTF	TGTGCCAGCAGCTTAAGACAGAAAGCTAACTATGGCTACACCTTC
TRBV5-1	-	TRBD1	TRBJ2-3	CASTNPPGTAPYF	TGCGCCAGCACCAACCCACCCGGGACAGCCCCGTATTTT
TRBV7-9	-	TRBD1	TRBJ2-2	CASRQDRETGELFF	TGTGCCAGCAGACAAGACAGGGAGACCGGGGAGCTGTTTTTT
TRBV28	-	TRBD1	TRBJ1-2	CASNLQGYYGYTF	TGTGCCAGCAACTTACAGGGGTACTATGGCTACACCTTC
TRBV5-1	-	-	TRBJ1-6	CASSLAQGYNSPLHF	TGCGCCAGCAGCTTGGCCCAGGGCTATAATTCACCCCTCCACTTT
TRBV25-1	-	-	TRBJ1-2	CASSEGTRYGYTF	TGTGCCAGCAGTGAGGGGACACGCTATGGCTACACCTTC
TRBV30	-	TRBD2	TRBJ2-3	CAWTAGGRGTQYF	TGTGCCTGGACAGCGGGGGGGCGGGGTACGCAGTATTTT
TRBV5-5	-	TRBD2	TRBJ2-5	CASSPRGSGGETQYF	TGTGCCAGCAGCCCAAGGGGTAGCGGGGGGGAGACCCAGTACTTC
TRBV3-1/TRBV3-2	-	-	TRBJ1-1	CASSRRTALNTEAFF	TGTGCCAGCAGCCGAAGGACAGCTTTGAACACTGAAGCTTTCTTT
TRBV5-1	-	TRBD2	TRBJ2-1	CASSLGGGRIYNEQFF	TGCGCCAGCAGCTTGGGAGGCGGGAGGATCTACAATGAGCAGTTCTTC
TRBV27	-	TRBD2	TRBJ2-7	CASSRVWSGSTSYEQYF	TGTGCCAGCAGTCGCGTTTGGAGCGGGAGTACTTCCTACGAGCAGTACTTC
TRBV6-1	-	-	TRBJ2-7	CASSDLRGSSLYEQYF	TGTGCCAGCAGTGATCTACGGGGGTCTAGTTTGTACGAGCAGTACTTC
TRBV7-9	-	-	TRBJ2-5	CASSLNGETQYF	TGTGCCAGCAGCTTAAACGGAGAGACCCAGTACTTC
TRBV5-6	-	TRBD1	TRBJ2-4	CASSPSGTGKNIQYF	TGTGCCAGCAGCCCCTCTGGGACAGGGAAAAACATTCAGTACTTC
TRBV14	-	TRBD1	TRBJ2-1	CASSLLSIRDRETYNEQFF	TGTGCCAGCAGCCTCCTATCAATTCGGGACAGGGAAACCTACAATGAGCAGTTCTTC
TRBV2	-	TRBD2	TRBJ2-1	CASSSGRVENEQFF	TGTGCCAGCAGTAGCGGGAGGGTAGAGAATGAGCAGTTCTTC
TRBV6-1	-	TRBD2	TRBJ2-7	CASSELLAGVDEQYF	TGTGCCAGCAGTGAACTACTAGCGGGAGTCGACGAGCAGTACTTC
TRBV20-1	once	-	TRBJ2-7	CSASYGRVYEQYF	TGCAGTGCTAGTTACGGGAGAGTCTACGAGCAGTACTTC
TRBV7-2	-	TRBD1	TRBJ1-2	CASSPGQGGGYTF	TGTGCCAGCAGCCCTGGACAGGGTGGAGGCTACACCTTC